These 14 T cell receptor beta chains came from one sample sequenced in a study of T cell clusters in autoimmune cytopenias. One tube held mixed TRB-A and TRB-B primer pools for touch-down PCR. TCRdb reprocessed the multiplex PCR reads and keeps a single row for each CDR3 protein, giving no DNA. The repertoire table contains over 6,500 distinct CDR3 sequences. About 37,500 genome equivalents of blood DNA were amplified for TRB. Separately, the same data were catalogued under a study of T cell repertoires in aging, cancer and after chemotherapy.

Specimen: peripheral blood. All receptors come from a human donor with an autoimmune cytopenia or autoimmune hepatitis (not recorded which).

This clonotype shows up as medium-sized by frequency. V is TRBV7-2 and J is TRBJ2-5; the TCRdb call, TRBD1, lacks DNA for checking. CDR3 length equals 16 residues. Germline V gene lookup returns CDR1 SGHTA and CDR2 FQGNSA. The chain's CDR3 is CASSSNRDRGRETQYF.

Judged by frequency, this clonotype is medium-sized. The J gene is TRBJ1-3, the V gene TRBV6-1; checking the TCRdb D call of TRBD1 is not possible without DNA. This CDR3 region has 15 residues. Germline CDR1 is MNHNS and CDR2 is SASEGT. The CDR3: CASSVRTGVGNTIYF.

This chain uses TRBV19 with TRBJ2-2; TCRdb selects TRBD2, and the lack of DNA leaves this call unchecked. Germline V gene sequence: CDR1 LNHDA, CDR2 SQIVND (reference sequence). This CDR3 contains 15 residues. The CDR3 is CASSIGGVSTGELFF.

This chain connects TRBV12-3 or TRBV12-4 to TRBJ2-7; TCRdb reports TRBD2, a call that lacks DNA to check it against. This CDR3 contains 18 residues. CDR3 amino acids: CASSLVRGSGSKAYEQYF.

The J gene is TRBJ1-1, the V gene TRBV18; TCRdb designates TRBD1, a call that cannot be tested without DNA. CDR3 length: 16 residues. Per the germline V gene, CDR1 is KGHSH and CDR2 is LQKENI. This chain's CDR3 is CASSPPRGTKRAEAFF.

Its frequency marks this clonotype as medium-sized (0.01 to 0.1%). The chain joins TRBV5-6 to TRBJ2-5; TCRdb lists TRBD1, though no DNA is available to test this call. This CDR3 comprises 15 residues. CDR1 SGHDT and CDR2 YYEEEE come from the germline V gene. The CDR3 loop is CASIKTGELQETQYF.

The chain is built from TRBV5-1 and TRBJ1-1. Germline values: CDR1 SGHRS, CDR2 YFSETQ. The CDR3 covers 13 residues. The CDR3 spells CASSGVPNTEAFF.

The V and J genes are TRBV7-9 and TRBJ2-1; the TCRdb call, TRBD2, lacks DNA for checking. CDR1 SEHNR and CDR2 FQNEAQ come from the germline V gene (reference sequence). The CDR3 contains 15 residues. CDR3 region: CASSIAGPIYNEQFF. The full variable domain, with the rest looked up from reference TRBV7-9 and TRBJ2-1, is DTGVSQNPRHKITKRGQNVTFRCDPISEHNRLYWYRQTLGQGPEFLTYFQNEAQLEKSRLLSDRFSAERPKGSFSTLEIQRTEQGDSAMYLCASSIAGPIYNEQFFGPGTRLTVL.

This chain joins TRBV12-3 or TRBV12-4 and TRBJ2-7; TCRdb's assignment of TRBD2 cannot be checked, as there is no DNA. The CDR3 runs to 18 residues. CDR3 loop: CASSYSGRGTSGRNEQYF.

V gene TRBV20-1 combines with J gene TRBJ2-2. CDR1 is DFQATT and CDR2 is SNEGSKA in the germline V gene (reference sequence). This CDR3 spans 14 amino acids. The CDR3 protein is CSARENSNTGELFF.

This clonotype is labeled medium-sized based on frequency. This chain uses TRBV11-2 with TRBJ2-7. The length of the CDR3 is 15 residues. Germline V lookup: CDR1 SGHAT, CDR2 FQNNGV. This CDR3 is CASSLGRRRVYEQYF.

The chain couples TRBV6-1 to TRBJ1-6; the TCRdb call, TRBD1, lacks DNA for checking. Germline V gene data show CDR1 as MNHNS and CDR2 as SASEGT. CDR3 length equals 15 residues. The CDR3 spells CASSAPDRDLSPLHF.

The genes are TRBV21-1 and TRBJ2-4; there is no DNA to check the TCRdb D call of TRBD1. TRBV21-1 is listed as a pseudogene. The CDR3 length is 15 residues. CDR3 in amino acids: CASSKDGQGGNIQYF.

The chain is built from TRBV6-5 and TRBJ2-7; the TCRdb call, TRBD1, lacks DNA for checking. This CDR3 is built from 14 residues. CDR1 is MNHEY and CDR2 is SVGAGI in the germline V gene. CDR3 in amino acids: CASSYGKGDYEQYF.